This T cell receptor beta chain was found in a study of shared clonotypes between healthy human individuals. Sequencing was at deep level. Profiling relied on immunoSEQ multiplex PCR, and the TCRdb table lists in-frame clones only, not all of them. The profile covers some 200,000 clones, with approximately 60% appearing a single time and about 9.4% taken by the ten largest. A note on this clone: Its antigen is not identified.

The study's findings and limits: Rarefaction gave evidence that sorted-subset sequencing remained incomplete despite large depth.

There are 14 residues in the CDR3. V gave up 2 bases and J gave up 3 bases, with 11 bases separating them. Per the germline V gene, CDR1 is SGHAT and CDR2 is FQDESV (reference sequence). V gene TRBV11-1 combines with J gene TRBJ2-7; D uncertain. The sequenced material came from memory CD4+ T cells sorted from blood. The subset denotes: CD45RA-negative fraction. This clonotype was obtained from a man in his thirties or forties in good health. The DNA for the CDR3 is TGTGCCAGCAGCTTATCGAATATTAACTACGAGCAGTACTTC. It is translated as CASSLSNINYEQYF.